A selection of T cell receptor beta chains follows, all from one sample in a study of STAT5B mutations in CD4+ large granular lymphocyte leukemia. Method: immunoSEQ multiplex PCR; TCRdb's copy keeps in-frame clones and lacks some. The sample records more than 45,000 clones, roughly three quarters being singletons. Sequencing was done on a sample of CD4+ T cells from blood buffy coats. The receptors come from a human donor in good health. Both conserved end residues are trimmed from each CDR3. D genes are given only for firm matches.

NA	TRBV2	TRBJ2-3	ASRQGAAGVSGTDTQY
TRBD2	TRBV18	TRBJ2-1	ASSPRTSGGAGEQF
TRBD1	TRBV19	TRBJ1-2	ASSPDSRDSGYGYT
NA	TRBV5-1	TRBJ2-1	ASSLDIGGREQF
TRBD1	TRBV29-1	TRBJ1-4	SGSSGTGVEKLF
NA	TRBV28	TRBJ1-5	ASAIPRGAFQPQH
TRBD2	TRBV2	TRBJ2-1	ASNKGLAVDNEQF
NA	TRBV30	TRBJ2-3	AWSRADTQY
NA	TRBV5-1	TRBJ1-1	ASSLVQGGAEAF
TRBD1	TRBV4-1	TRBJ2-5	ASSQDGDRGRVQTQY
TRBD1	TRBV18	TRBJ1-6	ASSPGQVDYNSPLH
NA	TRBV18	TRBJ1-1	ASSREDEAF
NA	TRBV2	TRBJ2-7	ASTQDNLSYEQY
NA	TRBV5-1	TRBJ2-5	ASSQGPWETQY
NA	TRBV5-5	TRBJ1-1	ASSFSGVTEAF
TRBD1	TRBV5-6	TRBJ2-7	ASSLWYSYSGTGLYEQY
NA	TRBV7-2	TRBJ2-7	ASSLAMGGAVGYEQY
NA	TRBV28	TRBJ1-1	ASSLLTGMNTEAF
NA	TRBV5-6	TRBJ1-4	ASSNRRGAGEKLF
NA	TRBV28	TRBJ1-1	ASSQLGQRNTEAF
TRBD1	TRBV5-8	TRBJ2-5	AVSIQGQETQY
TRBD1	TRBV6-5	TRBJ2-2	ASSSRQGVNTGELF
NA	TRBV11-1	TRBJ2-7	ASSLFDGADRAYYEQY
TRBD1	TRBV27	TRBJ2-1	ASSLHDRVYEQF
NA	TRBV7-8	TRBJ1-1	ASSYSPDLNTEAF
NA	TRBV30	TRBJ2-7	AWSVVVGGEQY
TRBD1	TRBV5-1	TRBJ2-7	ASSAGQGFDEQY
TRBD1	TRBV5-1	TRBJ2-2	ASSSTAGGTGELF
TRBD2	TRBV2	TRBJ2-2	ASSPPGTSGTGELF
NA	TRBV7-9	TRBJ1-4	ASSFSTSNEKLF
TRBD1	TRBV6-1	TRBJ1-1	ASSGTRGQGTEAF
NA	TRBV28	TRBJ1-1	ASKLNTEAF
TRBD1	TRBV11-2	TRBJ2-1	ASSPRQGAHSGNEQF
NA	TRBV28	TRBJ1-5	ASSPFFNQPQH
NA	TRBV30	TRBJ1-1	AWSRDTNTEAF
NA	TRBV5-4	TRBJ1-1	ASSLFTGGRDEAF
TRBD1	TRBV19	TRBJ1-5	ASTQGQGGNQPQH
NA	TRBV29-1	TRBJ1-2	SVGGGADYGYT
TRBD2	TRBV5-7	TRBJ2-1	ASTTARGGGRSYNEQF
NA	TRBV6-1	TRBJ2-7	ASSERGLGLGYEQY
NA	TRBV7-2	TRBJ1-2	ASSLAEAADGYT
TRBD1	TRBV27	TRBJ1-2	ASSPGTGFANYGYT
NA	TRBV5-5	TRBJ2-2	ASSLVYTGELF
NA	TRBV28	TRBJ1-5	ASSFRGQPQH
TRBD1	TRBV10-3	TRBJ1-1	AISGQGAEAF
NA	TRBV7-9	TRBJ1-5	ASSGPSRNQPQH
TRBD2	TRBV7-8	TRBJ2-1	ASSAWTSGGAYNEQF
TRBD2	TRBV7-2	TRBJ2-3	ASSLTRTSGGDTDTQY
TRBD1	TRBV7-6	TRBJ2-1	ASSFLSGQMNEQF
TRBD2	TRBV7-2	TRBJ2-3	ASSLEGTRTDTQY
TRBD1	TRBV2	TRBJ1-5	ASTAGQGTQPQH
NA	TRBV9	TRBJ2-3	ASSPGGDSSTDTQY
NA	TRBV5-4	TRBJ2-3	ASSLDSGYTDTQY